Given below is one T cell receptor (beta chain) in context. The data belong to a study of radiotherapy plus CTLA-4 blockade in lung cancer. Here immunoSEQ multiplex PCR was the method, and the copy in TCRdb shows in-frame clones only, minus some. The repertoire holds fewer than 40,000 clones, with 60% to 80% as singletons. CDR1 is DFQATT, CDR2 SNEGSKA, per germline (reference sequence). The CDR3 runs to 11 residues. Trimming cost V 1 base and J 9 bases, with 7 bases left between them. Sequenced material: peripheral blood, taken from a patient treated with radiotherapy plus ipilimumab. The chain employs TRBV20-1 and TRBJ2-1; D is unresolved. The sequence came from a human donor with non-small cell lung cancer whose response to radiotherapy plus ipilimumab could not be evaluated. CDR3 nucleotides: TGCAGTGCTAGAGTTGCGATTGAGCAGTTCTTC. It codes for CSARVAIEQFF.